This TCR beta chain stems from a study of vaccination and CD4 T cells after COVID-19. At the level of the study: The authors used overlapping spike peptides from SARS-CoV-2, HCoV-NL63, HCoV-OC43 and HCoV-229E to stimulate cells.

Cultured CD4+ T-cell DNA underwent Oncomine TCR Beta short-read sequencing. TCRdb processed the PCR reads anew with MiXCR; each CDR3 protein has one entry. The table records about 20,000 distinct CDR3 sequences, around four fifths of them present only once. The CDR3 consists of 14 residues. Trimming removed 6 bases from V and 7 bases from J; junction bases left unmatched: 8. CDR1 is MNHNS, CDR2 SASEGT, per germline. The treatment is: approximately nine-day PBMC culture with coronavirus spike peptide pools or control peptides (ViraFEST assay). Only a few counts were recorded for this clonotype. What it binds is unknown.

This TCR came from a human donor who received a COVID-19 vaccine. The sequencing used CD4+ T cells from blood, cultured in vitro, collected after SARS-CoV-2 vaccination. The V and J genes are TRBV6-1 and TRBJ1-2; TRBD1 aligns across 10 bases. The DNA of the CDR3 is TGTGCCAGCAGGGCCCCGGGACAGGGGATTGGCTACACCTTC. It encodes CASRAPGQGIGYTF.